A single sample is the source of the 24 T cell receptor beta chains below, sequenced in a study of blood T cell repertoires in COVID-19 (dated by TCRdb to 2018 to 2021). Libraries came from the immunoSEQ multiplex PCR assay. Drawn from immuneACCESS, this table holds only the in-frame rearrangements with V and J called that TCRdb kept. Clones are partly lost; checked studies trace under half to an unresolved V gene and leave the rest unexplained. Across this sample there are 400,000 to 450,000 clones, with 90% seen only once. In total, the top ten clones hold 0.6% to 0.7% of the sample. The sequencing input was PBMCs or T cells enriched from blood (not recorded which). The receptors were gathered from a man aged 18 to 35 who had recovered from COVID-19.

The chain has TRBV6-1 and TRBJ1-2; tentative D call: TRBD1 (6 bases). V lost 2 bases and J 4 bases, leaving 11 bases between the germline ends. This CDR3 comprises 14 residues. Germline V CDR1 and CDR2: MNHNS, SASEGT. CDR3 in DNA: TGTGCCAGCAGTGAATTCGGCAGGGGCTATGGCTACACCTTC. It encodes CASSEFGRGYGYTF.

This rearrangement joins TRBV7-9 to TRBJ2-3; TRBD2 might be the D (5 bases). There are 13 residues in the CDR3. V lost 1 base to trimming and J lost 6 bases, with 8 bases between them. Germline V CDR1 and CDR2: SEHNR, FQNEAQ (reference sequence). CDR3 DNA: TGTGCCAGCAGCTTAGGACCGGGGGATACGCAGTATTTT. It specifies CASSLGPGDTQYF.

This rearrangement joins TRBV2 to TRBJ2-6; D remains ambiguous. V shed 6 bases and J shed 1 base, with 7 bases lying between them. CDR1 and CDR2 (germline): SNHLY, FYNNEI. The CDR3 has 14 residues. CDR3 bases: TGTGCCAGCAGGTTAGAATCTGGGGCCAACGTCCTGACTTTC. This sequence encodes CASRLESGANVLTF.

This clone was seen once. The V call is TRBV18, the J call TRBJ2-5, with D possibly matching TRBD2 (5 bases). The germline gives CDR1 KGHSH, CDR2 LQKENI. The germline V and J ends were trimmed by 0 bases and 2 bases, with 7 bases remaining between them. This CDR3 spans 14 amino acids. CDR3 loop: CASSPPSGQETQYF. CDR3 DNA sequence: TGTGCCAGCTCACCACCGTCGGGGCAAGAGACCCAGTACTTC. The variable domain in full, with the rest retrieved from reference TRBV18 and TRBJ2-5, is NAGVMQNPRHLVRRRGQEARLRCSPMKGHSHVYWYRQLPEEGLKFMVYLQKENIIDESGMPKERFSAEFPKEGPSILRIQQVVRGDSAAYFCASSPPSGQETQYFGPGTRLLVL.

This clone was seen once. The J gene is TRBJ1-2, the V gene TRBV27; 7 bases align to TRBD1. CDR1 is MNHEY, CDR2 SMNVEV, per germline (reference sequence). The V segment lost 4 bases and the J segment 2 bases; nucleotides outside the gene matches: 10. CDR3 length: 16 amino acids. The CDR3 bases are TGTGCCAGCAGTTCCTTACAGGGGAGGACGAACTATGGCTACACCTTC. Residues: CASSSLQGRTNYGYTF.

The V and J genes are TRBV5-4 and TRBJ2-3; 13 bases agree with TRBD2. Germline-derived CDR1 and CDR2 are SGHNT and YYREEE (reference sequence). The CDR3 has 17 amino acids. After removal of 2 bases from V and 2 bases from J, the junction contained 5 bases not matched to a gene. The CDR3 DNA is TGTGCCAGCAGCTTCTGGGGACTAGCGGGAAACACAGATACGCAGTATTTT. Translated, it gives CASSFWGLAGNTDTQYF.

This clone was seen a single time. The V and J genes are TRBV10-3 and TRBJ2-4; 11 bases are shared with TRBD2. Trimming cost V 0 bases and J 3 bases; bases outside gene matches: 16. Germline CDR1 and CDR2: ENHRY and SYGVKD. The CDR3 has 21 amino acids. CDR3 DNA sequence: TGTGCCATCAGTGAGTCGGTGGTAGCGGGAGGGCCGAGGTGGGACAAAAACATTCAGTACTTC. Translating gives CAISESVVAGGPRWDKNIQYF.

The chain has TRBV6-5 and TRBJ1-5; D is uncertain. This CDR3 has 14 residues. V lost 2 bases and J 5 bases, leaving 10 bases between the germline ends. Germline CDR1 and CDR2: MNHEY and SVGAGI. CDR3: CASSYTGLYQPQHF. Here the CDR3 DNA reads TGTGCCAGCAGTTACACGGGTCTCTATCAGCCCCAGCATTTT.

The chain joins TRBV9 to TRBJ1-6; D is unresolved. V lost 3 bases and J lost 6, with 4 bases in between. The CDR3 is made up of 12 amino acids. Germline CDR1 reads SGDLS; CDR2 reads YYNGEE. CDR3 protein: CASSALNSPLHF. CDR3 DNA sequence: TGTGCCAGCAGCGCCCTTAATTCACCCCTCCACTTT.

This clone has only one observation. V is TRBV29-1 and J is TRBJ2-5; TRBD2 matches 9 bases. CDR1 SQVTM and CDR2 ANQGSEA come from the germline V gene. This CDR3 has 14 residues. Trimming took 6 bases from V and 2 from J; bases not matched to a gene: 7. The CDR3 here is CSVQLAGTQETQYF. The CDR3 nucleotides read TGCAGCGTACAACTAGCGGGTACACAAGAGACCCAGTACTTC.

This rearrangement joins TRBV2 to TRBJ1-4, with D maybe TRBD1 (5 bases). There are 18 residues in the CDR3. V gave up 11 bases and J gave up 4 bases, with 29 bases separating them. Germline loops: CDR1 SNHLY, CDR2 FYNNEI. The CDR3 is CAGGRKQKQNGVNEKLFF. DNA for the CDR3: TGTGCCGGGGGGAGGAAACAGAAACAGAATGGGGTTAATGAAAAACTGTTTTTT.

This chain joins TRBV6-4 and TRBJ1-5, with unresolved D. The germline CDR1 and CDR2 sequences are MRHNA and SNTAGT. V lost 6 bases and J lost 0, with 12 bases in between. This CDR3 has 15 amino acids. The CDR3 region is CASRKTGSSNQPQHF. The CDR3 DNA reads as TGTGCCAGCAGGAAGACCGGGAGTAGCAATCAGCCCCAGCATTTT.

The genes are TRBV19 and TRBJ1-1, with 10 bases that match TRBD1. The CDR3 totals 15 residues. After removal of 8 bases from V and 0 bases from J, the junction contained 6 bases not matched to a gene. Germline V gives CDR1 LNHDA, CDR2 SQIVND (reference sequence). The CDR3 region is CASDRGQVMNTEAFF. The CDR3 DNA is TGTGCCAGTGACAGGGGGCAGGTAATGAACACTGAAGCTTTCTTT.

The chain links TRBV3-1 (or the pseudogene TRBV3-2) to TRBJ1-6, with D possibly matching TRBD1 (5 bases). The CDR3 loop spans 17 amino acids. V was shortened by 0 bases and J by 6 bases, with 15 bases between the two germline ends. The germline V gene has CDR1 LGHDT and CDR2 YNNKEL (reference sequence). The DNA for the CDR3 is TGTGCCAGCAGCCAAGATAAGAAGGCAGGGATTAATTCACCCCTCCACTTT. It yields the protein CASSQDKKAGINSPLHF.

The chain has TRBV10-3 and TRBJ2-7; 9 nucleotides match TRBD2. Germline V gives CDR1 ENHRY, CDR2 SYGVKD. Losses at the gene ends were 7 bases for V and 5 bases for J; bases not matched to a gene: 9. This CDR3 comprises 14 residues. CDR3 loop: CAITNSGSSNEQYF. The CDR3 nucleotides read TGTGCCATCACTAATAGCGGGAGCAGCAACGAGCAGTACTTC.

This chain uses TRBV28 with TRBJ1-6; TRBD1 matches at 8 bases. V lost 5 bases to trimming and J lost 6 bases; unmatched junction nucleotides: 9. The CDR3 spans 16 residues. In germline, CDR1 is MDHEN, CDR2 SYDVKM. The CDR3 nucleotides read TGTGCCAGCAGTCGCGGACAGGGAAGTTTTAATTCACCCCTCCACTTT. Protein product: CASSRGQGSFNSPLHF.

The chain uses TRBV12-3 or TRBV12-4 and TRBJ1-2, with D hard to call. V was trimmed by 5 bases and J by 2 bases, leaving 6 bases between them. The CDR3 length is 12 residues. The CDR3: CASSTKNYGYTF. CDR3 sequence (DNA): TGTGCCAGCAGTACTAAAAACTATGGCTACACCTTC.

This clone has just one count. This chain uses TRBV19 with TRBJ1-2, with D perhaps TRBD1 (5 bases). Germline V lookup: CDR1 LNHDA, CDR2 SQIVND (reference sequence). V lost 5 bases and J 4 bases, leaving 11 bases between the germline ends. The CDR3 has 13 amino acids. CDR3 sequence reads: CASSSRQGYGYTF. The CDR3 nucleotides are TGTGCCAGTAGTTCGAGGCAGGGCTATGGCTACACCTTC.

The chain uses TRBV9 and TRBJ1-1; tentatively, D is TRBD1 (6 bases). The CDR3 is 14 amino acids. Trimming shortened V by 0 bases and J by 2 bases, and 8 bases separated the two germline ends. Germline CDR1 SGDLS, CDR2 YYNGEE. The CDR3 sequence is CASSVDGGNTEAFF. The CDR3 DNA reads as TGTGCCAGCAGCGTAGATGGGGGCAACACTGAAGCTTTCTTT.

The rearrangement links TRBV6-1 to TRBJ1-1; maybe TRBD1 (5 bases). CDR3 size: 14 residues. V was clipped by 1 base and J by 0 bases, with 6 bases between them. Germline V CDR1 and CDR2: MNHNS, SASEGT. CDR3 residues: CASSEGTLNTEAFF. The CDR3 nucleotides read TGTGCCAGCAGTGAAGGGACATTGAACACTGAAGCTTTCTTT.

V usage is TRBV27 and J usage is TRBJ2-7; the match to TRBD2 covers 9 bases. CDR1 and CDR2 (germline): MNHEY, SMNVEV (reference sequence). V shed 6 bases, J shed 0 bases, and the junction held 9 bases outside the gene matches. The CDR3 consists of 16 residues. The chain's CDR3 is CASRGLAGMSSYEQYF. The DNA of the CDR3 is TGTGCCAGCAGAGGGCTAGCGGGGATGAGCTCCTACGAGCAGTACTTC.

CDR3 in amino acids: CAWSFRDRASPQHF. DNA of the CDR3: TGTGCCTGGAGTTTTCGGGACAGGGCGTCGCCCCAGCATTTT. This chain uses TRBV30 with TRBJ1-5; 9 bases agree with TRBD1. V shed 2 bases and J 9 bases; nucleotides not matched to a gene: 8. Germline-derived CDR1 and CDR2 are GTSNPN and SVGIG (reference sequence). The CDR3 is 14 residues long.

The rearrangement links TRBV28 to TRBJ1-2, with 7 bases lining up with TRBD1. V was pared by 3 bases and J by 0 bases, with 4 bases of the junction left unmatched. From germline, CDR1 is MDHEN and CDR2 SYDVKM. The CDR3 spans 15 residues. The CDR3 reads CASSLRGTANYGYTF. CDR3 DNA: TGTGCCAGCAGTTTGCGCGGGACAGCTAACTATGGCTACACCTTC.

Note on this clone: The junction differs from germline at one of its ends, possibly a read error. The gene calls are TRBV3-1 (or the pseudogene TRBV3-2) and TRBJ2-3; D is perhaps TRBD2 (5 bases). This CDR3 is 12 amino acids long. Germline CDR1 reads LGHDT; CDR2 reads YNNKEL (reference sequence). The CDR3 region is CASSLGEGGWVF. The CDR3 DNA reads TGTGCCAGCAGCCTCGGCGAGGGTGGGTGGGTATTT.